A single sample is the source of the 7 T cell receptor beta chains below, sequenced in a study of human T cells and chemical hapten exposure. As for time point: patch test 1, 2 weeks after DPC sensitization. Treatment given: therapeutic diphenylcyclopropenone sensitization with weekly scalp DPC. TCRdb used MiXCR to reprocess the RACE reads, holding one entry per CDR3 protein. This sample has about 340,000 distinct CDR3 sequences; around 6.9% occur once, and the top ten carry about 8%. Sequencing was performed on whole blood, taken in connection with sensitization to the hapten diphenylcyclopropenone (DPC). Every receptor here comes from a young woman with alopecia areata. Some clones in this sample may be carry-over from other donors' samples.

This clonotype occurred a few times. The J gene is TRBJ2-3, the V gene TRBV7-2, with a tentative D call TRBD2 (5 bases). V was pared by 4 bases and J by 2 bases, with 16 bases between. Germline-derived CDR1 and CDR2 are SGHTA and FQGNSA. There are 16 residues in the CDR3. The CDR3 region is CASSSTAGRHTDTQYF. Written as DNA, the CDR3 is TGTGCCAGCAGCTCAACGGCGGGCAGACACACAGATACGCAGTATTTT.

This clonotype was seen more than once but under ten times. This chain joins TRBV7-2 and TRBJ2-3; the D is unclear. The CDR3 runs to 13 residues. The V end lost 1 base, the J end lost 8 bases, and 10 bases lay between the germline ends. The germline V gene encodes CDR1 SGHTA and CDR2 FQGNSA. Written as DNA, the CDR3 is TGTGCCAGCAGCTTAGGACGTCCGGGTACGCAGTATTTT. This encodes CASSLGRPGTQYF.

This clonotype was counted at least ten times. The CDR3 loop is CASITGGSNTGELFF. The CDR3 DNA is TGTGCCAGCATTACCGGCGGGTCGAACACCGGGGAGCTGTTTTTT. The chain couples TRBV6-2 or TRBV6-3 to TRBJ2-2; D is perhaps TRBD2 (5 bases). The CDR3 totals 15 residues. The V gene lost 7 bases and the J gene lost 0 bases, with 12 bases spanning the gap. The germline CDR1 and CDR2 sequences are MNHEY and SVGEGT.

V gene TRBV11-3 combines with J gene TRBJ2-7; 8 nucleotides align to TRBD1. The CDR3 runs to 15 residues. J was trimmed by 6 bases and V by 1 base; bases with no gene match: 8. Germline V lookup: CDR1 SGHNT, CDR2 YENEEA. CDR3 nucleotides: TGTGCCAGCAGCTTAGGTCTGACAGGGGTAAGCGAGCAGTACTTC. It encodes CASSLGLTGVSEQYF.

This clonotype was picked up many times. This chain uses TRBV10-3 with TRBJ2-1; either TRBD1 or TRBD2 may fit D (5 bases each). The V end was cut by 0 bases, the J end by 5 bases, with 14 bases between. Germline CDR1 reads ENHRY; CDR2 reads SYGVKD. The CDR3 extends over 16 amino acids. CDR3 bases: TGTGCCATCAGTGAGTCGGGGGTCGGCAGAAACAATGAGCAGTTCTTC. It translates to CAISESGVGRNNEQFF.

This clonotype came up a few times. This chain links TRBV7-6 with TRBJ2-7; TRBD1 matches at 8 bases. The length of the CDR3 is 15 residues. Germline V gene data show CDR1 as SGHVS and CDR2 as FNYEAQ. With 1 base clipped from V and 7 bases from J, the junction kept 9 bases outside the gene matches. The CDR3 DNA reads TGTGCCAGCAGCTTAGGACAGGGGATGACTCGGGAGCAGTACTTC. It translates to CASSLGQGMTREQYF.

The J gene is TRBJ2-5, the V gene TRBV3-1; unclear D gene. With 3 bases removed from V and 3 bases from J, the gap between germline ends came to 14 bases. The CDR3 is 15 amino acids. Germline CDR1 is LGHDT and CDR2 is YNNKEL (reference sequence). The CDR3 region is CASSQDAGRKETQYF. In DNA form, the CDR3 reads TGTGCCAGCAGCCAGGATGCAGGACGCAAAGAGACCCAGTACTTC.